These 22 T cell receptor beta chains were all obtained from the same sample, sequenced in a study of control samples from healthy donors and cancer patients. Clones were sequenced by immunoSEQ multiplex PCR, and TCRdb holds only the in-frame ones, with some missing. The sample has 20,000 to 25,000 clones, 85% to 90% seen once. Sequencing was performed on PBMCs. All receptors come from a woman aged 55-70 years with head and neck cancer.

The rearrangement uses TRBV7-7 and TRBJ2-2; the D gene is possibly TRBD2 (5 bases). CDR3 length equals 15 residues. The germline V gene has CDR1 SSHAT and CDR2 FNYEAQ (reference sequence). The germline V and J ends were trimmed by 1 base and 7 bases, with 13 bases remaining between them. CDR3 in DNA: TGTGCCAGCAGCTTAGGTGCCGGGGAGCACGGGGAGCTGTTTTTT. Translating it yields CASSLGAGEHGELFF.

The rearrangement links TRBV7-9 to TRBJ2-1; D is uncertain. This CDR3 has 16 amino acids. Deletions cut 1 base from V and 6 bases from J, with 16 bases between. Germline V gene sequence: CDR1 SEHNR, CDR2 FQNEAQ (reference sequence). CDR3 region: CASSLVRKAHGNEQFF. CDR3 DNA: TGTGCCAGCAGCTTAGTCCGTAAGGCCCACGGCAATGAGCAGTTCTTC.

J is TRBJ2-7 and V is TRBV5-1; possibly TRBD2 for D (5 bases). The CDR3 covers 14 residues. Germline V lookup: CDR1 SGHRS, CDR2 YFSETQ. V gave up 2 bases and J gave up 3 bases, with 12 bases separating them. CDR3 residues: CASSFSAENYEQYF. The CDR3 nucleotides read TGCGCCAGCAGCTTTTCAGCGGAAAACTACGAGCAGTACTTC.

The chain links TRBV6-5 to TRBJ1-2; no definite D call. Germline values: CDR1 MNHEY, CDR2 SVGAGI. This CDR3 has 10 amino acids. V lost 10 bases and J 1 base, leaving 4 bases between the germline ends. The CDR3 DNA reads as TGTGCCACCCTTAACTATGGCTACACCTTC. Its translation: CATLNYGYTF.

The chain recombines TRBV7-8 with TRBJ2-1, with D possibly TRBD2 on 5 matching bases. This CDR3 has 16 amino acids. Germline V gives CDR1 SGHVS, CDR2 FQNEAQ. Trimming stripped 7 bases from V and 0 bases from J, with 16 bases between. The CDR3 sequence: CASTLAQVYSYNEQFF. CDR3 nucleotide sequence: TGTGCCAGCACTCTAGCCCAAGTATACTCCTACAATGAGCAGTTCTTC.

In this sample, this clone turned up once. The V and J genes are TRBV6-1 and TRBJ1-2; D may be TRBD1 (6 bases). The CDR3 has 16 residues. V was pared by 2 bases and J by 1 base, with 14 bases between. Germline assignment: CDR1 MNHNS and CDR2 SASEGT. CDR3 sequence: CASSERTARGNYGYTF. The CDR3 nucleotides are TGTGCCAGCAGTGAAAGGACAGCGAGAGGTAACTATGGCTACACCTTC.

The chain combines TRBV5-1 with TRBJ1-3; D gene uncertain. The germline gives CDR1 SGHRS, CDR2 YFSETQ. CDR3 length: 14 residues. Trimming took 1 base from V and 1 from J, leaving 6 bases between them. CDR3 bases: TGCGCCAGCAGCTTGATGGGGTCTGGAAACACCATATATTTT. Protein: CASSLMGSGNTIYF.

The CDR3 loop is CAWIPGTTPSYNEQFF. For the CDR3, the DNA is TGTGCCTGGATCCCAGGGACTACACCCTCCTACAATGAGCAGTTCTTC. V is TRBV30 and J is TRBJ2-1, with 7 bases aligning to TRBD2. V was clipped by 4 bases and J by 0 bases; unmatched bases: 9. This CDR3 has 16 residues. Germline V gene sequence: CDR1 GTSNPN, CDR2 SVGIG (reference sequence). The full variable domain, its missing parts supplied by reference TRBV30 and TRBJ2-1, is SQTIHQWPATLVQPVGSPLSLECTVEGTSNPNLYWYRQAAGRGLQLLFYSVGIGQISSEVPQNLSASRPQDRQFILSSKKLLLSDSGFYLCAWIPGTTPSYNEQFFGPGTRLTVL.

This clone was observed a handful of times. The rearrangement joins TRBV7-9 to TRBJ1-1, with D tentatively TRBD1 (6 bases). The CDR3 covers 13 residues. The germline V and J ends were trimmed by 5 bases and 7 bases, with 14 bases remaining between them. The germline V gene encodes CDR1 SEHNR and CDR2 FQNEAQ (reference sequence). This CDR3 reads CASSVQGPNEAFF. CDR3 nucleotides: TGTGCCAGCAGCGTCCAGGGGCCCAATGAAGCTTTCTTT.

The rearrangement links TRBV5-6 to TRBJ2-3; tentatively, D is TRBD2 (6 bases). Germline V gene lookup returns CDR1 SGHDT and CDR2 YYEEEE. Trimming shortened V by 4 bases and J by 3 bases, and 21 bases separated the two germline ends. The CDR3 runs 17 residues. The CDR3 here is CASSLIGGVTLTDTQYF. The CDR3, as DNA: TGTGCCAGCAGCCTGATAGGCGGGGTGACCTTGACAGATACGCAGTATTTT.

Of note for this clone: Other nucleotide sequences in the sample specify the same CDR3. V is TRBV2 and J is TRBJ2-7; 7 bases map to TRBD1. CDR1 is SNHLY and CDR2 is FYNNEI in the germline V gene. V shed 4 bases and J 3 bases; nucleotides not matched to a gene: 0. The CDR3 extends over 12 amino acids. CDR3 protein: CASSGDSYEQYF. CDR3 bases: TGTGCCAGCAGTGGGGACAGCTACGAGCAGTACTTC.

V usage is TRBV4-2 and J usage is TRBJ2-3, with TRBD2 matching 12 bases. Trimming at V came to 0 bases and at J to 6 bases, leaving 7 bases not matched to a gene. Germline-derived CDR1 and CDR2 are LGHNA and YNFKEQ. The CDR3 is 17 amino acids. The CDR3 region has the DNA TGTGCCAGCAGCCAAGATGCCCCTAGCGGGAGGGGGGATACGCAGTATTTT. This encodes CASSQDAPSGRGDTQYF.

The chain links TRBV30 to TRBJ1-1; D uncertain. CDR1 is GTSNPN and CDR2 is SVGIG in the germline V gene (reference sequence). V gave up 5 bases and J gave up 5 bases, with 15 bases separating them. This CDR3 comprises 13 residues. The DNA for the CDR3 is TGTGCCTGGGCAGGAGAAGTTTTGACTGAAGCTTTCTTT. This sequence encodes CAWAGEVLTEAFF.

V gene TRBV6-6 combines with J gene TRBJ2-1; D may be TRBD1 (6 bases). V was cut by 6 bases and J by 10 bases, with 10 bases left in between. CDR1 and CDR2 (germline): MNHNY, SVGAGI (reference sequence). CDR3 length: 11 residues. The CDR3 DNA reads TGTGCCAGCAGCCCTAGGGGGGAGCAGTTCTTC. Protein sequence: CASSPRGEQFF.

The CDR3: CASSEAPGLIYF. In DNA, the CDR3 is TGTGCCAGTAGTGAAGCCCCGGGACTGATATATTTT. V gene TRBV19 combines with J gene TRBJ1-4, with a possible D match to TRBD1 (5 bases). The J call may be incorrect, as the DNA end agrees better with TRBJ1-3. This CDR3 region has 12 residues. Germline V CDR1 and CDR2: LNHDA, SQIVND (reference sequence).

This CDR3 is CASSPPTPSPLEQYF. CDR3 nucleotides: TGTGCCAGCAGTCCGCCGACCCCCAGCCCCCTCGAGCAGTACTTC. The chain combines TRBV28 with TRBJ2-7; D not resolved. V was cut by 5 bases and J by 6 bases, with 20 bases left in between. Germline-derived CDR1 and CDR2 are MDHEN and SYDVKM. This CDR3 has 15 amino acids.

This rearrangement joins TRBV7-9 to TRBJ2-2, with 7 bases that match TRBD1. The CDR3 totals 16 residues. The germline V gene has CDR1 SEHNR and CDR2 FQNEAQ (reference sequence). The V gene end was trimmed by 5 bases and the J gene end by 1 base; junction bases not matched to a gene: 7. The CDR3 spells CASSKRQGVNTGELFF. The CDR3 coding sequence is TGTGCCAGCAGCAAAAGACAGGGAGTGAACACCGGGGAGCTGTTTTTT.

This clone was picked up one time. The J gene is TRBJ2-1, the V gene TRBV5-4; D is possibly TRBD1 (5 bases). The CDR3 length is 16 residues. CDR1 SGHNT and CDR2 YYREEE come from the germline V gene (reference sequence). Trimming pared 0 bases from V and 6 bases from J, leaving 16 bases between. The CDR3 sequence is CASSLVGAVKGNEQFF. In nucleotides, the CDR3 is TGTGCCAGCAGCTTGGTAGGGGCGGTTAAGGGCAATGAGCAGTTCTTC.

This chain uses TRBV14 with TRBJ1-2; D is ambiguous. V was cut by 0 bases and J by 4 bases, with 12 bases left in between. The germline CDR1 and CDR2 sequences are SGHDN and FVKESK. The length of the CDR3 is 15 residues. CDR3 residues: CASSQDARATYGYTF. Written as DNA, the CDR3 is TGTGCCAGCAGCCAAGATGCGAGGGCCACCTATGGCTACACCTTC.

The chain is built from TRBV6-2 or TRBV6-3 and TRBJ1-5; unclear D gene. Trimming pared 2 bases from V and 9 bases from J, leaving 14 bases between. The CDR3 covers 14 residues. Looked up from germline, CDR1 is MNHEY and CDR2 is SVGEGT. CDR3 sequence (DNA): TGTGCCAGCAGTTACCCCCCAAGCCTGCGGCCCCAGCATTTT. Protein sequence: CASSYPPSLRPQHF.

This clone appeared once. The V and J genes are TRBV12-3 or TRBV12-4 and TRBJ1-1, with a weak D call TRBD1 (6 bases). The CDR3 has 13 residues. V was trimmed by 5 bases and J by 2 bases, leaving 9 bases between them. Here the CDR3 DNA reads TGTGCCAGCAGTGGGGGGCGCAACACTGAAGCTTTCTTT. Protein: CASSGGRNTEAFF.

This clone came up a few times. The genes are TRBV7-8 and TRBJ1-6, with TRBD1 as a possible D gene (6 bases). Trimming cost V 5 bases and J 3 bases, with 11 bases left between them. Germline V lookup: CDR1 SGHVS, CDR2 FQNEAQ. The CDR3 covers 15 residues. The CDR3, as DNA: TGTGCCAGCAGCCCAGGACAGAGCTATAATTCACCCCTCCACTTT. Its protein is CASSPGQSYNSPLHF.